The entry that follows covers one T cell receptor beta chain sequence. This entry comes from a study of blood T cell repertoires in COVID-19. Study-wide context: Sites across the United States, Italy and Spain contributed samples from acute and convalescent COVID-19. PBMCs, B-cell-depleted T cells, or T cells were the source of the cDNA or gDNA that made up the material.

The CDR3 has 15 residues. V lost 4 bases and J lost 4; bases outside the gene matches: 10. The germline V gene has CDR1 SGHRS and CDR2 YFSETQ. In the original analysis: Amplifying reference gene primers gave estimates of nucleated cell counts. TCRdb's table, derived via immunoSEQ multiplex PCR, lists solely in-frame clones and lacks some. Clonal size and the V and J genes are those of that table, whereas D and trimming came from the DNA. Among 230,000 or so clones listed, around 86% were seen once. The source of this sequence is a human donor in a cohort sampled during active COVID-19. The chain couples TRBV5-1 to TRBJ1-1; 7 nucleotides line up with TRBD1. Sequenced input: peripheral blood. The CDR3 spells CASSTTSRQGTEAFF. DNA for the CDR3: TGCGCCAGCAGCACCACATCCCGACAGGGCACTGAAGCTTTCTTT.